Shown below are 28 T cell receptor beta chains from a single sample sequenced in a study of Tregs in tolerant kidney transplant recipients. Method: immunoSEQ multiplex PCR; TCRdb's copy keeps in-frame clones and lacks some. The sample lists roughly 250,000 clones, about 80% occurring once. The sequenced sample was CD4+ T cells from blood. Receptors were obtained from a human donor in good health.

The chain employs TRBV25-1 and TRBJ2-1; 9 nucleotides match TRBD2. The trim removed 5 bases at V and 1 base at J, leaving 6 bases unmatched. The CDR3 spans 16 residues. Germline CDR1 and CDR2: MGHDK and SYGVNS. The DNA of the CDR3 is TGTGCCAGCAGTTCCCTTAGCGGGGGTTCCTACAATGAGCAGTTCTTC. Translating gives CASSSLSGGSYNEQFF.

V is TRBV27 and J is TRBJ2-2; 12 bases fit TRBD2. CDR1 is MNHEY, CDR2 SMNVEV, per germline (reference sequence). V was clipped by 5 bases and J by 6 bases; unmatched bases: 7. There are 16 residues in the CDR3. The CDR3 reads CASSPRLAGDPGELFF. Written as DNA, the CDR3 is TGTGCCAGCAGTCCCCGACTAGCGGGAGATCCCGGGGAGCTGTTTTTT.

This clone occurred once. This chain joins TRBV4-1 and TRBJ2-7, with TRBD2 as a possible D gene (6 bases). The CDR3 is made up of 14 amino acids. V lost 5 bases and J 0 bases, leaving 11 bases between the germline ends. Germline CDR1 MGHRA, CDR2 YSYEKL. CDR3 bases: TGCGCCAGCAGCTTCCGGGACTTCTCCTACGAGCAGTACTTC. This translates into CASSFRDFSYEQYF.

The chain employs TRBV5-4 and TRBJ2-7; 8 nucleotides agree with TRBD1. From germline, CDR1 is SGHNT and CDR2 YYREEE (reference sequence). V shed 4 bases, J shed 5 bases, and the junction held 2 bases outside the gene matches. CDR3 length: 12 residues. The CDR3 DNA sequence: TGTGCCAGCAGCAACAGGGGGAACGAGCAGTACTTC. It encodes CASSNRGNEQYF.

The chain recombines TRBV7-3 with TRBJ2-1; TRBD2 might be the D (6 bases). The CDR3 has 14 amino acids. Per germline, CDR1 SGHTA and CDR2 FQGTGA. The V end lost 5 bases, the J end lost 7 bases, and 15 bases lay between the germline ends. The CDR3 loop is CASSTGGRINEQFF. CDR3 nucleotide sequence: TGTGCCAGCAGCACCGGGGGACGGATAAATGAGCAGTTCTTC.

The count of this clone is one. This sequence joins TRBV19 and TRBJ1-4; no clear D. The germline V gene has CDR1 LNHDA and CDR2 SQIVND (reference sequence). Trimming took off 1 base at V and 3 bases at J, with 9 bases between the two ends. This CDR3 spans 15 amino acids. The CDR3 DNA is TGTGCCAGTAGTATAGGTGGCAGAGCTAATGAAAAACTGTTTTTT. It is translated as CASSIGGRANEKLFF.

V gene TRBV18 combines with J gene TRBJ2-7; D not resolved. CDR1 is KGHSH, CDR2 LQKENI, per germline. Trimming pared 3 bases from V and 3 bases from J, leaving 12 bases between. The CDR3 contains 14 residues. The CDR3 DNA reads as TGTGCCAGCTCACCTCCGGGTCGAAGCTACGAGCAGTACTTC. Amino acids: CASSPPGRSYEQYF.

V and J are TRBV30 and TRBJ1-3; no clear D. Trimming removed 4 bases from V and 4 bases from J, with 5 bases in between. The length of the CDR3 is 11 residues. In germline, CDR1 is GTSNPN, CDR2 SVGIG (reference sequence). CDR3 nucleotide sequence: TGTGCCTGGACCTGGGGAAACACCATATATTTT. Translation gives CAWTWGNTIYF.

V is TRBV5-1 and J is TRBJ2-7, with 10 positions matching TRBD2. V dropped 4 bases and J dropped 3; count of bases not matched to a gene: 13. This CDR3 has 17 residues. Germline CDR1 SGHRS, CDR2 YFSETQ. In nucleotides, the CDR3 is TGCGCCAGCAGCAGACTTGGGACAACTAGCGGGGTCTACGAGCAGTACTTC. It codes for CASSRLGTTSGVYEQYF.

CDR3 sequence: CASSPQTGGNTIYF. CDR3 coding DNA: TGTGCCAGCTCACCACAGACAGGCGGAAACACCATATATTTT. The V call is TRBV18, the J call TRBJ1-3, with a tentative D call TRBD1 (6 bases). Germline assignment: CDR1 KGHSH and CDR2 LQKENI. Trimming took off 1 base at V and 4 bases at J, with 8 bases between the two ends. This CDR3 is 14 amino acids long.

In nucleotides, the CDR3 is TGTGCCAGCAGCTTGGGGGGGAGGACTAGCACGAACGAGCAGTACTTC. Encoded protein: CASSLGGRTSTNEQYF. The rearrangement joins TRBV5-4 to TRBJ2-7, with 8 bases fitting TRBD2. Germline values: CDR1 SGHNT, CDR2 YYREEE (reference sequence). The CDR3 consists of 16 residues. The trim removed 0 bases at V and 5 bases at J, leaving 10 bases unmatched.

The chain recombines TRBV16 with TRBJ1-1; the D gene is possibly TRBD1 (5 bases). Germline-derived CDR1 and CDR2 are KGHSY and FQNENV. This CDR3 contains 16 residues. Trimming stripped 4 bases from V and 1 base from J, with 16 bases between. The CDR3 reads CASSPPDGTANTEAFF. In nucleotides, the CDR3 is TGTGCCAGCAGCCCCCCTGACGGGACGGCGAACACTGAAGCTTTCTTT.

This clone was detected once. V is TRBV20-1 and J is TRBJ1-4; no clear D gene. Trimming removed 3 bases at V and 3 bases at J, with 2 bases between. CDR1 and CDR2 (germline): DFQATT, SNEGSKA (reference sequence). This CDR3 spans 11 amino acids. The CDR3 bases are TGCAGTGCTAGGTCTAATGAAAAACTGTTTTTT. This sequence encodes CSARSNEKLFF.

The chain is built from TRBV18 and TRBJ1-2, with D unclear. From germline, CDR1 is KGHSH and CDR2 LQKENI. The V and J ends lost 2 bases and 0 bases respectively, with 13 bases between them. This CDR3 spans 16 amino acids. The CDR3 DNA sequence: TGTGCCAGCTCACCAAGCCGAGACACTTCTAACTATGGCTACACCTTC. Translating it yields CASSPSRDTSNYGYTF.

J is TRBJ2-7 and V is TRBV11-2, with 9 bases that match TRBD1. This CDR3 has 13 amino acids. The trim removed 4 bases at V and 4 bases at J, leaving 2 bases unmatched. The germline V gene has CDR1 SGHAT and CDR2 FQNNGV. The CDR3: CASSSDRGYEQYF. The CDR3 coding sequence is TGTGCCAGCAGCTCGGACAGGGGTTACGAGCAGTACTTC.

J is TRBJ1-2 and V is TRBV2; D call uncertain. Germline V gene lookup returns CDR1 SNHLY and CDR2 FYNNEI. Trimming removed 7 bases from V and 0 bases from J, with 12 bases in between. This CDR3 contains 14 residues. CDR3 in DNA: TGTGCCAGCACCCTGGGAGGGCCTAACTATGGCTACACCTTC. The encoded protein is CASTLGGPNYGYTF. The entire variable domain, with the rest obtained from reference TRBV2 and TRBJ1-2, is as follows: EPEVTQTPSHQVTQMGQEVILRCVPISNHLYFYWYRQILGQKVEFLVSFYNNEISEKSEIFDDQFSVERPDGSNFTLKIRSTKLEDSAMYFCASTLGGPNYGYTFGSGTRLTVV.

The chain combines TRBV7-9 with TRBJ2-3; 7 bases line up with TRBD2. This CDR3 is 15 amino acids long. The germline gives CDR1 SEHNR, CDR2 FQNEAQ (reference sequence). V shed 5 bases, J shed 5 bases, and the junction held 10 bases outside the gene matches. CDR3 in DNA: TGTGCCAGCAGCGCCCCGGGGAGGGCCGGAGATACGCAGTATTTT. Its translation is CASSAPGRAGDTQYF. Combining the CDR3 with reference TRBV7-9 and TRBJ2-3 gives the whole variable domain DTGVSQNPRHKITKRGQNVTFRCDPISEHNRLYWYRQTLGQGPEFLTYFQNEAQLEKSRLLSDRFSAERPKGSFSTLEIQRTEQGDSAMYLCASSAPGRAGDTQYFGPGTRLTVL.

CDR3 loop: CASSLRQGWVANEKLFF. In DNA, the CDR3 is TGTGCCAGCAGTTTAAGACAGGGTTGGGTGGCTAATGAAAAACTGTTTTTT. The chain joins TRBV28 to TRBJ1-4; TRBD1 aligns across 7 bases. The CDR3 length is 17 residues. CDR1 is MDHEN and CDR2 is SYDVKM in the germline V gene. Losses at the gene ends were 2 bases for V and 3 bases for J; bases not matched to a gene: 9.

For the CDR3, the DNA is TGTGCCATCAGCCCCCAGGGATCTAATTCACCCCTCCACTTT. Its protein product is CAISPQGSNSPLHF. V and J are TRBV10-3 and TRBJ1-6, with D maybe TRBD1 (5 bases). The CDR3 length is 14 residues. CDR1 ENHRY and CDR2 SYGVKD come from the germline V gene. V was shortened by 6 bases and J by 6 bases, with 12 bases between the two germline ends.

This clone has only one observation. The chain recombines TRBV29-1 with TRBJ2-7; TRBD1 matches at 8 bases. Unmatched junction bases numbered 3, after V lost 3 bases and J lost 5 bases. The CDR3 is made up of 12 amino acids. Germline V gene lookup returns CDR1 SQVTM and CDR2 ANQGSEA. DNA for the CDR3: TGCAGCGTTGACGACAGGGGCGACGAGCAGTACTTC. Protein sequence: CSVDDRGDEQYF.

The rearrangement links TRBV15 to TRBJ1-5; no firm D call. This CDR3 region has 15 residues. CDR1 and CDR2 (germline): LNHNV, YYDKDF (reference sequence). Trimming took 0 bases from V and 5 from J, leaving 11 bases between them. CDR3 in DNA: TGTGCCACCAGCAGAGACGGGGAGCTCGATCAGCCCCAGCATTTT. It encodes CATSRDGELDQPQHF.

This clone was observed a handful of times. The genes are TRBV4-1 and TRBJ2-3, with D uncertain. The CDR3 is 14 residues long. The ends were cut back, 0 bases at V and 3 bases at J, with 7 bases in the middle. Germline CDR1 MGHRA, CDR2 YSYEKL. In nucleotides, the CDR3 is TGCGCCAGCAGCCAAGATTCCTCTACAGATACGCAGTATTTT. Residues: CASSQDSSTDTQYF.

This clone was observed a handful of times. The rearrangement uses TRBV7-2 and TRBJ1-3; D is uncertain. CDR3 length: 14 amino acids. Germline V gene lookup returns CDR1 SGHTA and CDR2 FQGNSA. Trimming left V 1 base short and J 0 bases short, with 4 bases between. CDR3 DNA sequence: TGTGCCAGCAGCTTAGACAGCTCTGGAAACACCATATATTTT. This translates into CASSLDSSGNTIYF.

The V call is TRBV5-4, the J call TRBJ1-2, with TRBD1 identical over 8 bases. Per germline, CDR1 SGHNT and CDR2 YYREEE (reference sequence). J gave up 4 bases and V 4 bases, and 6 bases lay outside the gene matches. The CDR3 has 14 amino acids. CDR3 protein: CASSTGQEIYGYTF. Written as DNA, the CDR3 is TGTGCCAGCAGCACGGGACAGGAGATCTATGGCTACACCTTC.

The CDR3 loop is CASSLRGRDTGELFF. In DNA form, the CDR3 reads TGTGCCAGCAGCTTACGGGGCAGAGACACCGGGGAGCTGTTTTTT. The chain combines TRBV7-3 with TRBJ2-2; either TRBD1 or TRBD2 may supply D (5 bases each). Germline lookup yields CDR1 SGHTA and CDR2 FQGTGA. The CDR3 is made up of 15 amino acids. The V and J ends lost 2 bases and 3 bases respectively, with 10 bases between them.

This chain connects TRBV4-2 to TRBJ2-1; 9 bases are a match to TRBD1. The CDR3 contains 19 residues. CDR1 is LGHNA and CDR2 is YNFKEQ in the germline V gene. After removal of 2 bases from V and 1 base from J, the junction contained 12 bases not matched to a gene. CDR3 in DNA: TGTGCCAGCAGCCAAACGGTTAGTAGGGGACAGGGATCCTACAATGAGCAGTTCTTC. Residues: CASSQTVSRGQGSYNEQFF.

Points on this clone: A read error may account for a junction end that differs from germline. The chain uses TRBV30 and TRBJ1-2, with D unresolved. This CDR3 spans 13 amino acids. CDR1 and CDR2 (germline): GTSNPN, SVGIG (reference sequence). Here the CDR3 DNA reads TGTGCCGGGAGGCTCCTCTCTAACTATGGCTACACCTTC. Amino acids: CAGRLLSNYGYTF.

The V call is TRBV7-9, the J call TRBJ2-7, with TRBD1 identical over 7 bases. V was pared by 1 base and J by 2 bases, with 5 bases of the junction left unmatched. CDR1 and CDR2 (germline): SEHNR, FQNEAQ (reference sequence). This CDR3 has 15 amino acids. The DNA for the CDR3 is TGTGCCAGCAGCTTAGGACAGGGTCACCCCTACGAGCAGTACTTC. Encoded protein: CASSLGQGHPYEQYF.